This TCR beta chain was sequenced in a study of shared clonotypes between healthy human individuals. Remarks on this clone: Antigen unknown.

The CDR3 spans 15 residues. V lost 0 bases and J lost 1, with 10 bases in between. Germline V gene data show CDR1 as SGHNT and CDR2 as YYREEE (reference sequence). Study-wide results and limits: In having few donors, the study represented limited genetic and exposure-history diversity. Depth of sequencing was expected to influence donor clonotype sharing.

TCRdb's copy holds only in-frame clones and misses some; the assay was immunoSEQ multiplex PCR. The sample contains approximately 500,000 clones, about 80% of which appear only once. The chain couples TRBV5-4 to TRBJ1-2, with D perhaps TRBD1 (6 bases). This clonotype was sampled from a woman aged 40 to 55 in good health. Some clones in this sample may be carry-over from other donors' samples. The sequencing sample was made of PBMCs. The CDR3 is CASSLGSGDNYGYTF. The CDR3 DNA reads as TGTGCCAGCAGCTTGGGGTCAGGGGATAACTATGGCTACACCTTC.